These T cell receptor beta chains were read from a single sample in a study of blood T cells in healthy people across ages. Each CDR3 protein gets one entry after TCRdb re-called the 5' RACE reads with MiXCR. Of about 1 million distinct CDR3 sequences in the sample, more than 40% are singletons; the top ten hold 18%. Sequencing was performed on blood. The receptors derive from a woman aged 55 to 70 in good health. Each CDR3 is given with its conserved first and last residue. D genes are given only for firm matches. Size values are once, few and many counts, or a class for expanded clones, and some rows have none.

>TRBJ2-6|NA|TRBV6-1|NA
CASSDQQIVSGANVLTF
TGTGCCAGCAGTGATCAGCAAATAGTCTCTGGGGCCAACGTCCTGACTTTC
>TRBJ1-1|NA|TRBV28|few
CASSVGQHTEAFF
TGTGCCAGCAGTGTAGGGCAGCACACTGAAGCTTTCTTT
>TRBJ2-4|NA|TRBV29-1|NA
CSVEEDGRIQYF
TGCAGCGTTGAAGAGGACGGTCGCATTCAGTACTTC
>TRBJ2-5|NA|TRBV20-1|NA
CSARDPRPQETQYF
TGCAGTGCTAGAGACCCGAGACCACAAGAGACCCAGTACTTC
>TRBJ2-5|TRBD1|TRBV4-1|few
CASSQVPRGPQETQYF
TGCGCCAGCAGCCAGGTCCCCAGGGGGCCCCAAGAGACCCAGTACTTC
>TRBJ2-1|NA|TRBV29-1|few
CSVALGVYNEQFF
TGCAGCGTTGCCCTGGGGGTCTACAATGAGCAGTTCTTC
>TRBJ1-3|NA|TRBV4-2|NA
CASSQEDGFSGNTIYF
TGTGCCAGCAGCCAAGAGGACGGCTTCTCTGGAAACACCATATATTTT
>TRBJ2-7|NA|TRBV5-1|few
CASSLGPNPSYEQYF
TGCGCCAGCAGCTTGGGACCTAACCCCTCCTACGAGCAGTACTTC
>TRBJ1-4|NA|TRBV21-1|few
CASSKVGIEKLFF
TGTGCCAGCAGCAAAGTTGGGATTGAAAAACTGTTTTTT
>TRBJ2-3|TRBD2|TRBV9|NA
CASSVLGTSGLGDTQYF
TGTGCCAGCAGCGTACTAGGGACTAGCGGTTTGGGAGATACGCAGTATTTT
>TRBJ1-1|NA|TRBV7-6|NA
CASSPTQTGWTEAFF
TGTGCCAGCAGCCCTACTCAGACAGGTTGGACTGAAGCTTTCTTT
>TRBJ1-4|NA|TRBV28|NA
CASSFVGQLATNEKLFF
TGTGCCAGCAGTTTTGTAGGGCAGCTTGCAACTAATGAAAAACTGTTTTTT
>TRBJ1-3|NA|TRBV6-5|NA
CASSYSGQDGNTIYF
TGTGCCAGCAGTTACTCGGGGCAGGATGGAAACACCATATATTTT
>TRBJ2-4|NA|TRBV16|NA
CASAGTDSYKQYF
TGTGCCAGCGCCGGGACGGACTCCTACAAGCAGTACTTC
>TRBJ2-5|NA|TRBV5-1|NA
CASSWGQEAQYF
TGCGCCAGCAGCTGGGGACAAGAGGCCCAGTACTTC
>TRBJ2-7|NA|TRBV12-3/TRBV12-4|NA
CASSFGRHYEQYF
TGTGCCAGCAGTTTCGGCAGGCATTACGAGCAGTACTTC
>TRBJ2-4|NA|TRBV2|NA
CASSPRIAKNIQYF
TGTGCCAGCAGCCCCAGAATAGCCAAAAACATTCAGTACTTC
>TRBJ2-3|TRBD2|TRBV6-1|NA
CASSKTSGLGDTQYF
TGTGCCAGCAGTAAAACTAGCGGCCTGGGAGATACGCAGTATTTT
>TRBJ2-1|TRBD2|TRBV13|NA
CASSLFGSGGSSYNEQFF
TGTGCCAGCAGCTTATTCGGGAGCGGGGGCAGCTCCTACAATGAGCAGTTCTTC
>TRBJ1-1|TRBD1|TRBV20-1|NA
CSAESGTGLDTEAFF
TGCAGTGCTGAATCCGGGACAGGGTTGGACACTGAAGCTTTCTTT
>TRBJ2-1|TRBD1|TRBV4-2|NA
CASSPRGTGHNEQFF
TGTGCCAGCAGCCCTCGGGGGACAGGACACAATGAGCAGTTCTTC
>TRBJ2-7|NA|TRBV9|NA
CASSRNSSSYEQYF
TGTGCCAGCAGCCGGAACTCCAGCTCCTACGAGCAGTACTTC
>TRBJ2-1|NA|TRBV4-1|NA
CASSLGPRNDEQFF
TGCGCCAGCAGCCTCGGGCCCCGAAACGATGAGCAGTTCTTC
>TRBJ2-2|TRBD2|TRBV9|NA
CASSEQPLAGAGDTGELFF
TGTGCCAGCAGCGAGCAGCCTCTAGCGGGAGCTGGGGACACCGGGGAGCTGTTTTTT
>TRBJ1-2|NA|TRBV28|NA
CASSLGRTDGYTF
TGTGCCAGCAGTTTAGGGAGAACAGATGGCTACACCTTC
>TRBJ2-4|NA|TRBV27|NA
CASRPRGGSKNIQYF
TGTGCCAGCAGGCCCAGGGGGGGGTCCAAAAACATTCAGTACTTC
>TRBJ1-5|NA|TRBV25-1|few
CASSTHQPQHF
TGTGCCAGCAGCACTCATCAGCCCCAGCATTTT
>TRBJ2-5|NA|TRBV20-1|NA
CSARVGTSETQYF
TGCAGTGCTAGAGTAGGGACCTCGGAGACCCAGTACTTC
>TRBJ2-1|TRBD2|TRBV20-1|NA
CSAAGLAGGRSYNEQFF
TGCAGTGCTGCAGGACTAGCGGGAGGCCGATCCTACAATGAGCAGTTCTTC
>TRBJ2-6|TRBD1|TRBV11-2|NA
CASSLDLGQGWLGANVLTF
TGTGCCAGCAGCTTAGATCTTGGACAGGGGTGGCTTGGGGCCAACGTCCTGACTTTC
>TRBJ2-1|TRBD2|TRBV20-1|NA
CSALRLAGALNNEQFF
TGCAGTGCTTTACGACTAGCGGGGGCCCTCAACAATGAGCAGTTCTTC
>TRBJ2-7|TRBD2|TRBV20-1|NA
CSAMAGGVYEQYF
TGCAGTGCTATGGCGGGAGGTGTATACGAGCAGTACTTC
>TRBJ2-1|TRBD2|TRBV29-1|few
CSVPSGSYNEQFF
TGCAGCGTTCCTAGCGGGAGTTACAATGAGCAGTTCTTC
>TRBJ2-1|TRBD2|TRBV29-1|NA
CSGDSGTYNEQFF
TGCAGCGGAGATAGCGGGACCTACAATGAGCAGTTCTTC
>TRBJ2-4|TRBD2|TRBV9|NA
CASSVASGPSYGQYF
TGTGCCAGCAGCGTAGCTAGCGGACCCTCCTACGGGCAGTACTTC
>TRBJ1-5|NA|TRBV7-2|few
CASSLRGGQPQHF
TGTGCCAGCAGCTTAAGGGGGGGTCAGCCCCAGCATTTT
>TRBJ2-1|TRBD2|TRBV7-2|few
CASSLGREKGNEQFF
TGTGCCAGCAGTTTGGGGCGGGAGAAGGGCAATGAGCAGTTCTTC
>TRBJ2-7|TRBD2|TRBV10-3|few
CAISPSRTSEDEQYF
TGTGCCATCAGTCCGTCTAGGACTAGCGAGGATGAGCAGTACTTC
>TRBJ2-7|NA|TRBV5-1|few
CASSLIQGSSEQYF
TGCGCCAGCAGCTTGATTCAGGGGTCGTCCGAGCAGTACTTC
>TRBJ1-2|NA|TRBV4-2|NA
CASSQGAHDGGYTF
TGTGCCAGCAGCCAAGGGGCCCATGATGGGGGCTACACCTTC
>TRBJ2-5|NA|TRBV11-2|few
CASSALASETQYF
TGTGCCAGCAGCGCACTAGCATCAGAGACCCAGTACTTC
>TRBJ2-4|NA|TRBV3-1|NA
CASSQQTAWNIQYF
TGTGCCAGCAGCCAACAGACAGCATGGAACATTCAGTACTTC
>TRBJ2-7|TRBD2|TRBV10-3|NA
CAISESGGRAYEQYF
TGTGCCATCAGTGAGTCAGGCGGGAGGGCCTACGAGCAGTACTTC
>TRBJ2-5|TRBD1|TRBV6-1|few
CASSHLLTTGGGETQYF
TGTGCCAGCAGCCACCTACTAACGACAGGGGGCGGTGAGACCCAGTACTTC